These T cell receptor beta chains were read from a single sample in a study of somatic mutations in cytotoxic T cells in rheumatoid arthritis. Here immunoSEQ multiplex PCR was the method, and the copy in TCRdb shows in-frame clones only, minus some. The sample lists approximately 15,000 clones, less than 85% occurring once. Sequences were obtained from CD8+ T cells sorted from blood. Receptors originate from an adult with rheumatoid arthritis. Each CDR3 is given with its conserved first and last residue. D genes are given only for firm matches. A clone size is listed for some rows: how often the clone was seen (once, few, many), or a class if it is expanded.

d_call: .; v_call: TRBV19; clone_size: .; j_call: TRBJ2-1; cdr3_aa: CASSIRGTYNEQFF; cdr3_nt: TGTGCCAGTAGTATTCGGGGGACCTACAATGAGCAGTTCTTC
d_call: .; v_call: TRBV28; clone_size: .; j_call: TRBJ1-5; cdr3_aa: CASRGHLPYSNQPQHF; cdr3_nt: TGTGCCAGCAGGGGACATTTACCTTATAGCAATCAGCCCCAGCATTTT
d_call: TRBD2; v_call: TRBV4-2; clone_size: few; j_call: TRBJ2-7; cdr3_aa: CASSQETSGIYEQYF; cdr3_nt: TGTGCCAGCAGCCAAGAGACTAGCGGGATCTACGAGCAGTACTTC
d_call: .; v_call: TRBV25-1; clone_size: .; j_call: TRBJ2-1; cdr3_aa: CASSSGRLNEQFF; cdr3_nt: TGTGCCAGCAGTTCCGGTAGACTCAATGAGCAGTTCTTC
d_call: .; v_call: TRBV6-5; clone_size: .; j_call: TRBJ2-3; cdr3_aa: CASSSPRDGRHTQYF; cdr3_nt: TGTGCCAGCAGTTCGCCTCGGGACGGCCGACATACGCAGTATTTT
d_call: .; v_call: TRBV7-9; clone_size: .; j_call: TRBJ2-1; cdr3_aa: CASSLELGRVF; cdr3_nt: TGTGCCAGCAGCTTAGAACTAGGACGGGTCTTC
d_call: TRBD1; v_call: TRBV2; clone_size: .; j_call: TRBJ2-7; cdr3_aa: CASSGQGVSEQYF; cdr3_nt: TGTGCCAGCAGTGGTCAGGGGGTATCCGAGCAGTACTTC
d_call: TRBD2; v_call: TRBV5-6; clone_size: .; j_call: TRBJ2-7; cdr3_aa: CASSSLTSGRYYEQYF; cdr3_nt: TGTGCCAGCAGCTCCCTGACAAGCGGGAGGTACTACGAGCAGTACTTC
d_call: .; v_call: TRBV27; clone_size: .; j_call: TRBJ2-7; cdr3_aa: CASSFGGAYPNEQYF; cdr3_nt: TGTGCCAGCAGTTTTGGGGGGGCCTATCCGAACGAGCAGTACTTC
d_call: TRBD2; v_call: TRBV7-2; clone_size: .; j_call: TRBJ2-1; cdr3_aa: CASSFLPQAGASYNEQFF; cdr3_nt: TGTGCCAGCAGCTTCCTCCCCCAAGCGGGAGCCTCCTACAATGAGCAGTTCTTC
d_call: .; v_call: TRBV6-4; clone_size: .; j_call: TRBJ1-1; cdr3_aa: CASSDSTAGEAFF; cdr3_nt: TGTGCCAGCAGTGACTCGACGGCAGGCGAAGCTTTCTTT
d_call: .; v_call: TRBV5-4; clone_size: .; j_call: TRBJ2-1; cdr3_aa: CASSLDRVSYNEQFF; cdr3_nt: TGTGCCAGCAGCTTGGACAGGGTCTCCTACAATGAGCAGTTCTTC
d_call: .; v_call: TRBV5-6; clone_size: once; j_call: TRBJ2-4; cdr3_aa: CASSLVVGDAKNIQYF; cdr3_nt: TGTGCCAGCAGCCTCGTGGTCGGGGACGCCAAAAACATTCAGTACTTC
d_call: TRBD1; v_call: TRBV6-1; clone_size: .; j_call: TRBJ1-1; cdr3_aa: CASSRGTGNTEAFF; cdr3_nt: TGTGCCAGCAGCCGCGGGACAGGGAACACTGAAGCTTTCTTT
d_call: .; v_call: TRBV15; clone_size: .; j_call: TRBJ1-4; cdr3_aa: CATSRSGEKLFF; cdr3_nt: TGTGCCACCAGTCGCTCAGGTGAAAAACTGTTTTTT
d_call: TRBD2; v_call: TRBV4-1; clone_size: .; j_call: TRBJ2-7; cdr3_aa: CASSQASSGSYEQYF; cdr3_nt: TGCGCCAGCAGCCAAGCGTCTAGCGGGAGCTACGAGCAGTACTTC
d_call: TRBD2; v_call: TRBV29-1; clone_size: .; j_call: TRBJ2-7; cdr3_aa: CGVELLAESSYEQYF; cdr3_nt: TGCGGCGTTGAACTACTAGCGGAGAGCTCCTACGAGCAGTACTTC
d_call: .; v_call: TRBV7-9; clone_size: .; j_call: TRBJ2-6; cdr3_aa: CASSSTPSSGANVLTF; cdr3_nt: TGTGCCAGCAGCTCGACACCTAGCTCTGGGGCCAACGTCCTGACTTTC
d_call: .; v_call: TRBV28; clone_size: .; j_call: TRBJ1-5; cdr3_aa: CASSAIEGNQPQHF; cdr3_nt: TGTGCCAGCAGTGCCATAGAGGGCAATCAGCCCCAGCATTTT
d_call: .; v_call: TRBV11-2; clone_size: once; j_call: TRBJ2-1; cdr3_aa: CASSLVVHEQFF; cdr3_nt: TGTGCCAGCAGCTTAGTCGTCCATGAGCAGTTCTTC
d_call: TRBD1; v_call: TRBV9; clone_size: .; j_call: TRBJ2-1; cdr3_aa: CASSDPGQGAYEQFF; cdr3_nt: TGTGCCAGCAGCGATCCGGGACAGGGGGCCTATGAGCAGTTCTTC
d_call: TRBD1; v_call: TRBV4-2; clone_size: .; j_call: TRBJ1-1; cdr3_aa: CASSPQAGGALEAFF; cdr3_nt: TGTGCCAGCAGCCCCCAAGCAGGGGGCGCTCTTGAAGCTTTCTTT
d_call: .; v_call: TRBV6-4; clone_size: .; j_call: TRBJ2-3; cdr3_aa: CASSTLAGTDTQYF; cdr3_nt: TGTGCCAGCAGTACACTAGCTGGCACAGATACGCAGTATTTT
d_call: .; v_call: TRBV2; clone_size: .; j_call: TRBJ2-2; cdr3_aa: CASSDGWGGELFF; cdr3_nt: TGTGCCAGCAGTGATGGGTGGGGCGGGGAGCTGTTTTTT
d_call: .; v_call: TRBV6-5; clone_size: .; j_call: TRBJ1-1; cdr3_aa: CASSFSEGTEAFF; cdr3_nt: TGTGCCAGCAGTTTCTCTGAGGGAACTGAAGCTTTCTTT
d_call: TRBD1; v_call: TRBV9; clone_size: .; j_call: TRBJ2-7; cdr3_aa: CASSVVAGGSDEQYF; cdr3_nt: TGTGCCAGCAGCGTAGTAGCAGGGGGCAGCGACGAGCAGTACTTC
d_call: .; v_call: TRBV5-4; clone_size: .; j_call: TRBJ2-7; cdr3_aa: CASSLEGGGSYEQYF; cdr3_nt: TGTGCCAGCAGCTTGGAAGGGGGAGGCTCCTACGAGCAGTACTTC
d_call: TRBD2; v_call: TRBV5-1; clone_size: .; j_call: TRBJ2-7; cdr3_aa: CASGEGLAMNEQYF; cdr3_nt: TGCGCCAGCGGAGAGGGACTAGCAATGAACGAGCAGTACTTC
d_call: .; v_call: TRBV5-1; clone_size: .; j_call: TRBJ2-3; cdr3_aa: CASSLARSLHTDTQYF; cdr3_nt: TGCGCCAGCAGCTTGGCTAGGAGCCTACACACAGATACGCAGTATTTT
d_call: .; v_call: TRBV2; clone_size: few; j_call: TRBJ2-7; cdr3_aa: CASRRDLYEQYF; cdr3_nt: TGTGCCAGCAGGCGGGACCTCTACGAGCAGTACTTC
d_call: .; v_call: TRBV14; clone_size: .; j_call: TRBJ2-2; cdr3_aa: CASSLGTGELFF; cdr3_nt: TGTGCCAGCAGCCTAGGCACCGGGGAGCTGTTTTTT
d_call: .; v_call: TRBV21-1; clone_size: .; j_call: TRBJ1-1; cdr3_aa: CASSKASGRMDTEAFF; cdr3_nt: TGTGCCAGCAGCAAAGCGTCGGGCAGGATGGACACTGAAGCTTTCTTT
d_call: TRBD2; v_call: TRBV9; clone_size: .; j_call: TRBJ2-7; cdr3_aa: CASSVGLAGDEQYF; cdr3_nt: TGTGCCAGCAGCGTAGGACTAGCGGGAGACGAGCAGTACTTC
d_call: .; v_call: TRBV6-1; clone_size: .; j_call: TRBJ2-7; cdr3_aa: CASSEGQGTYEQYF; cdr3_nt: TGTGCCAGCAGTGAAGGTCAGGGGACCTACGAGCAGTACTTC
d_call: .; v_call: TRBV2; clone_size: .; j_call: TRBJ2-1; cdr3_aa: CASSPLGGQFF; cdr3_nt: TGTGCCAGCAGTCCTCTCGGGGGGCAGTTCTTC
d_call: TRBD1; v_call: TRBV6-1; clone_size: few; j_call: TRBJ2-1; cdr3_aa: CASRPGQGFNEQFF; cdr3_nt: TGTGCCAGCCGGCCGGGACAGGGGTTCAATGAGCAGTTCTTC
d_call: .; v_call: TRBV4-1; clone_size: .; j_call: TRBJ2-1; cdr3_aa: CASSRGGSEQFF; cdr3_nt: TGCGCCAGCAGCCGCGGGGGCTCGGAGCAGTTCTTC
d_call: .; v_call: TRBV9; clone_size: few; j_call: TRBJ1-2; cdr3_aa: CASSSESLFYGYTF; cdr3_nt: TGTGCCAGCAGCTCAGAATCACTCTTCTATGGCTACACCTTC
d_call: TRBD2; v_call: TRBV9; clone_size: once; j_call: TRBJ2-2; cdr3_aa: CASSVGLAGGGTGELFF; cdr3_nt: TGTGCCAGCAGCGTAGGACTAGCGGGAGGGGGCACCGGGGAGCTGTTTTTT
d_call: .; v_call: TRBV9; clone_size: .; j_call: TRBJ1-3; cdr3_aa: CASSAGQISGNTIYF; cdr3_nt: TGTGCCAGCAGCGCCGGACAGATCTCTGGAAACACCATATATTTT
d_call: .; v_call: TRBV7-9; clone_size: .; j_call: TRBJ2-2; cdr3_aa: CASRNDQPTGELFF; cdr3_nt: TGTGCCAGCCGCAATGACCAGCCCACCGGGGAGCTGTTTTTT
d_call: TRBD1; v_call: TRBV7-6; clone_size: .; j_call: TRBJ2-1; cdr3_aa: CASSLDRARFGRDEQFF; cdr3_nt: TGTGCCAGCAGCTTGGACAGGGCTCGGTTCGGACGTGATGAGCAGTTCTTC
d_call: .; v_call: TRBV5-4; clone_size: .; j_call: TRBJ2-2; cdr3_aa: CASSLWGTGELFF; cdr3_nt: TGTGCCAGCAGCTTGTGGGGCACCGGGGAGCTGTTTTTT
d_call: TRBD2; v_call: TRBV5-6; clone_size: .; j_call: TRBJ2-7; cdr3_aa: CASSLVAGASYEQYF; cdr3_nt: TGTGCCAGCAGCTTAGTAGCGGGGGCTTCCTACGAGCAGTACTTC
d_call: TRBD1; v_call: TRBV7-9; clone_size: .; j_call: TRBJ2-1; cdr3_aa: CASSARTGAGYNEQFF; cdr3_nt: TGTGCCAGCAGCGCTCGGACAGGGGCAGGCTACAATGAGCAGTTCTTC
d_call: .; v_call: TRBV7-9; clone_size: .; j_call: TRBJ2-5; cdr3_aa: CASSLAGGPGETQYF; cdr3_nt: TGTGCCAGCAGCTTAGCGGGGGGGCCGGGAGAGACCCAGTACTTC
d_call: .; v_call: TRBV2; clone_size: .; j_call: TRBJ2-4; cdr3_aa: CASSDGQGGMNIQYF; cdr3_nt: TGTGCCAGCAGCGACGGCCAGGGCGGAATGAACATTCAGTACTTC
d_call: .; v_call: TRBV7-9; clone_size: .; j_call: TRBJ2-3; cdr3_aa: CAQRAVSTDTQYF; cdr3_nt: TGTGCCCAGAGGGCTGTGTCCACAGATACGCAGTATTTT
d_call: TRBD1; v_call: TRBV7-9; clone_size: .; j_call: TRBJ2-1; cdr3_aa: CASSRPGQVDNEQFF; cdr3_nt: TGTGCCAGCAGCCGGCCGGGACAGGTAGACAATGAGCAGTTCTTC
d_call: TRBD1; v_call: TRBV6-5; clone_size: few; j_call: TRBJ1-1; cdr3_aa: CASSQGGAAEAFF; cdr3_nt: TGTGCCAGCAGCCAGGGGGGCGCCGCTGAAGCTTTCTTT
d_call: .; v_call: TRBV6-6; clone_size: once; j_call: TRBJ1-5; cdr3_aa: CASSYFGTGNNQPQHF; cdr3_nt: TGTGCCAGCAGTTACTTCGGGACGGGTAACAATCAGCCCCAGCATTTT
d_call: TRBD1; v_call: TRBV10-3; clone_size: .; j_call: TRBJ1-1; cdr3_aa: CAISTGGGTEAFF; cdr3_nt: TGTGCCATCAGTACAGGGGGGGGCACTGAAGCTTTCTTT
d_call: TRBD1; v_call: TRBV7-8; clone_size: few; j_call: TRBJ2-1; cdr3_aa: CASSLRDRGPNEQFF; cdr3_nt: TGTGCCAGCAGCTTACGGGACAGGGGGCCCAATGAGCAGTTCTTC
d_call: TRBD1; v_call: TRBV9; clone_size: .; j_call: TRBJ1-1; cdr3_aa: CASSALQGAYTEAFF; cdr3_nt: TGTGCCAGCAGCGCTTTACAGGGGGCTTACACTGAAGCTTTCTTT
d_call: .; v_call: TRBV27; clone_size: .; j_call: TRBJ1-1; cdr3_aa: CASSLGTLNTEAFF; cdr3_nt: TGTGCCAGCAGTTTAGGGACCTTGAACACTGAAGCTTTCTTT
d_call: .; v_call: TRBV5-1; clone_size: .; j_call: TRBJ2-7; cdr3_aa: CASSSPTNYEQYF; cdr3_nt: TGCGCCAGCAGCTCCCCGACCAACTACGAGCAGTACTTC
d_call: .; v_call: TRBV4-1; clone_size: .; j_call: TRBJ1-1; cdr3_aa: CASSQDSSEAEAFF; cdr3_nt: TGCGCCAGCAGCCAAGATAGTTCAGAGGCTGAAGCTTTCTTT